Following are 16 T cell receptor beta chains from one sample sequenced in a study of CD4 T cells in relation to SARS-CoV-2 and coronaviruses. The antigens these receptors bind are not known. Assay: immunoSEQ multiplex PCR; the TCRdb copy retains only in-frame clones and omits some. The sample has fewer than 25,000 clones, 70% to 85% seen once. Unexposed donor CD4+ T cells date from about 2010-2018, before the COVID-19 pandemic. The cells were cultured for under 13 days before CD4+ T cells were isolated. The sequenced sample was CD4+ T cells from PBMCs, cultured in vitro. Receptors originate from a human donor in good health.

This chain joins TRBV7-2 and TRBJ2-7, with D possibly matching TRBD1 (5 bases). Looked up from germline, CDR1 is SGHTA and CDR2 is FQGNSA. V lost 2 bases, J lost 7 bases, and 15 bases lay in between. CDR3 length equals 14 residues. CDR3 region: CASSLRQGSLEQYF. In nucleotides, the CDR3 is TGTGCCAGCAGCTTAAGGCAGGGATCGTTAGAGCAGTACTTC.

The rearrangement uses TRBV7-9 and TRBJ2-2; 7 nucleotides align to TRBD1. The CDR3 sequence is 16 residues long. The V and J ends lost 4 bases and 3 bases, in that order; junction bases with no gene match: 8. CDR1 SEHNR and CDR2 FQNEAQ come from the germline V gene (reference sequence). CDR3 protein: CASSWEQGHDTGELFF. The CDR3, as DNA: TGTGCCAGCAGCTGGGAACAGGGGCATGACACCGGGGAGCTGTTTTTT.

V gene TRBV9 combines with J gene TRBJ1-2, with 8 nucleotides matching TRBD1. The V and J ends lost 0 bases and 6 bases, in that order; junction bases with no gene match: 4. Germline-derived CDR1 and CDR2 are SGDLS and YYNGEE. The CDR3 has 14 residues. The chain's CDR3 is CASSVGQGFDGYTF. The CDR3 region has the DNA TGTGCCAGCAGCGTAGGACAGGGGTTCGATGGCTACACCTTC.

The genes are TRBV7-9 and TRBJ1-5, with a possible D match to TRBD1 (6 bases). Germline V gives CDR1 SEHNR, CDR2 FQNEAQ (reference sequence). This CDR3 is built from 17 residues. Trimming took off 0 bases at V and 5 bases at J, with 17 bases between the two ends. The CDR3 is CASSLASGQGLDQPQHF. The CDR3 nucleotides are TGTGCCAGCAGCTTAGCGTCGGGGCAGGGGTTGGATCAGCCCCAGCATTTT.

The DNA for the CDR3 is TGCGCCAGCAGCTCATGGACAGGGAGCTCCTACGAGCAGTACTTC. Translating gives CASSSWTGSSYEQYF. The rearrangement uses TRBV5-1 and TRBJ2-7; 8 bases match TRBD1. The germline gives CDR1 SGHRS, CDR2 YFSETQ. This CDR3 has 15 amino acids. V lost 3 bases and J lost 0; bases outside the gene matches: 5.

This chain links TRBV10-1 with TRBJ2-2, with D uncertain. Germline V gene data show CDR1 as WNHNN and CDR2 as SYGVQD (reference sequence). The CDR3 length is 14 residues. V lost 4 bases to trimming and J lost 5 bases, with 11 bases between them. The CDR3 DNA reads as TGCGCCAGCAGTGCGAACTACCAAACCGGGGAGCTGTTTTTT. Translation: CASSANYQTGELFF.

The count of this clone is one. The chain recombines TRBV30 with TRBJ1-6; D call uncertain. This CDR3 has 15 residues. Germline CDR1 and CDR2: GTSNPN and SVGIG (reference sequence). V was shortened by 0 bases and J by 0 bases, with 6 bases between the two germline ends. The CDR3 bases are TGTGCCTGGAGTGTACTCAGCTCCTATAATTCACCCCTCCACTTT. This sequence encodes CAWSVLSSYNSPLHF. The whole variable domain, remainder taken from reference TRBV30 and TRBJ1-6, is SQTIHQWPATLVQPVGSPLSLECTVEGTSNPNLYWYRQAAGRGLQLLFYSVGIGQISSEVPQNLSASRPQDRQFILSSKKLLLSDSGFYLCAWSVLSSYNSPLHFGNGTRLTVT.

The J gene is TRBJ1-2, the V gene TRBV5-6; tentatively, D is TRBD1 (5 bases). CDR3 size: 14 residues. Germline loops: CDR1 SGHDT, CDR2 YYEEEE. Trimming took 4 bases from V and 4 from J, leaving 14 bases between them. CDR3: CASSGWGVSYGYTF. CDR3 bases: TGTGCCAGCAGCGGATGGGGGGTAAGCTATGGCTACACCTTC.

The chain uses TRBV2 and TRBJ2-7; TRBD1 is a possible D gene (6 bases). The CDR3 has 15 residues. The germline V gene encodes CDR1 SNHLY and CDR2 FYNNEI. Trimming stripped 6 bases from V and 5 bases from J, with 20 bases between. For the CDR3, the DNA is TGTGCCAGCAGGCTGCTGTTGGACAGACCTCACGAGCAGTACTTC. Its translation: CASRLLLDRPHEQYF.

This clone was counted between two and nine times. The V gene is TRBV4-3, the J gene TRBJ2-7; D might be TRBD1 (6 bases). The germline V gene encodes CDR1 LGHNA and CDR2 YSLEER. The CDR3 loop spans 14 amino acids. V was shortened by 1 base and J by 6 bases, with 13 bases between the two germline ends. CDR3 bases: TGCGCCAGCAGCCAAGGCAACAGGGAAGGCGAGCAGTACTTC. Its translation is CASSQGNREGEQYF.

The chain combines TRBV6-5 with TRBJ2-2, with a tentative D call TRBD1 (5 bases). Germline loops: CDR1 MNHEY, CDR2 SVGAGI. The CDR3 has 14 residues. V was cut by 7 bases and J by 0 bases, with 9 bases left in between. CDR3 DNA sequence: TGTGCCAGCATACAGGCTTCGAACACCGGGGAGCTGTTTTTT. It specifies CASIQASNTGELFF.

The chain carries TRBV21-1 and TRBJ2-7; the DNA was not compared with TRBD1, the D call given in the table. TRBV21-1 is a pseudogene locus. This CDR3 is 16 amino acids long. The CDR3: CASSSSDRVVNYEQYF. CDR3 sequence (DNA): TGTGCCAGCAGCAGTTCAGACAGGGTCGTAAACTACGAGCAGTACTTC.

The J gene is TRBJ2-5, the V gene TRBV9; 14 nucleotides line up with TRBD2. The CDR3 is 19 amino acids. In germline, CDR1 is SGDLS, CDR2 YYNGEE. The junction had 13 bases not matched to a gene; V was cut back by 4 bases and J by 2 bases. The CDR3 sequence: CASSSGTSGRRLGQETQYF. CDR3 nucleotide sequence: TGTGCCAGCAGCTCTGGGACTAGCGGGAGACGTTTGGGGCAAGAGACCCAGTACTTC.

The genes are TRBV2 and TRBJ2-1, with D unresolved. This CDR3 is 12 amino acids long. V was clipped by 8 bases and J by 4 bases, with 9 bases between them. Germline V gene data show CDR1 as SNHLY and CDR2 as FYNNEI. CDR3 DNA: TGTGCCAGCCGGATTCTATACAATGAGCAGTTCTTC. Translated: CASRILYNEQFF.

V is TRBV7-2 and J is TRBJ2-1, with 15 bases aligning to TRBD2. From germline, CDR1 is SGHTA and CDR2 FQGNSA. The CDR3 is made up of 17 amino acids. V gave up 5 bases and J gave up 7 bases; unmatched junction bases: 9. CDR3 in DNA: TGTGCCAGCAGCCCCAGGACTAGCGGGGGGGCGTGGAATGAGCAGTTCTTC. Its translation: CASSPRTSGGAWNEQFF.

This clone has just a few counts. CDR3 loop: CASSLGRNTGELFF. In DNA, the CDR3 is TGTGCCAGCTCACTCGGACGGAACACCGGGGAGCTGTTTTTT. V is TRBV18 and J is TRBJ2-2; D uncertain. The length of the CDR3 is 14 residues. V was trimmed by 4 bases and J by 1 base, leaving 7 bases between them. CDR1 is KGHSH, CDR2 LQKENI, per germline.